The 14 T cell receptor beta chains reported below all come from one sample, sequenced in a study of T cell responses to AZD1222 COVID-19 vaccine. Repertoires were generated with immunoSEQ multiplex PCR, while TCRdb's copy carries only in-frame clones and drops some. The data hold 150,000 to 200,000 clones, with around nine tenths observed a single time. The specimen comprised peripheral blood, sampled on day 0 of AZD1222 vaccination. Receptor source: an adult in good health.

This chain uses TRBV14 with TRBJ2-7; no reliable D call. The CDR3 sequence is 13 residues long. V was shortened by 0 bases and J by 7 bases, with 10 bases between the two germline ends. Germline assignment: CDR1 SGHDN and CDR2 FVKESK. DNA of the CDR3: TGTGCCAGCAGCCAAGAGCGCGTTTCTGAGCAGTACTTC. This gives the protein CASSQERVSEQYF.

The CDR3 DNA follows: TGTGCCGCAGGGGCAGCTTTCAATGAGCAGTTCTTC. Translation: CAAGAAFNEQFF. The J gene is TRBJ2-1, the V gene TRBV27; TRBD1 is a possible D gene (6 bases). Trimming took 11 bases from V and 6 from J, leaving 14 bases between them. This CDR3 is 12 amino acids long. Germline lookup yields CDR1 MNHEY and CDR2 SMNVEV (reference sequence).

This chain uses TRBV2 with TRBJ1-2, with TRBD1 identical over 7 bases. V was clipped by 3 bases and J by 7 bases; unmatched bases: 14. Germline V CDR1 and CDR2: SNHLY, FYNNEI. This CDR3 has 16 amino acids. The CDR3 protein is CASSDGASRGLFGYTF. The CDR3 DNA reads TGTGCCAGCAGTGATGGAGCGAGCAGGGGGTTGTTTGGCTACACCTTC. Using reference TRBV2 and TRBJ1-2 for the parts outside the CDR3, the full variable domain is EPEVTQTPSHQVTQMGQEVILRCVPISNHLYFYWYRQILGQKVEFLVSFYNNEISEKSEIFDDQFSVERPDGSNFTLKIRSTKLEDSAMYFCASSDGASRGLFGYTFGSGTRLTVV.

V is TRBV7-2 and J is TRBJ2-3; D is uncertain. V shed 5 bases and J shed 5 bases, with 17 bases lying between them. This CDR3 comprises 15 residues. CDR1 is SGHTA, CDR2 FQGNSA, per germline. The CDR3 here is CASSSHRASGDTQYF. The CDR3, as DNA: TGTGCCAGCAGCAGCCATCGGGCCTCCGGAGATACGCAGTATTTT.

The rearrangement uses TRBV6-2 or TRBV6-3 and TRBJ2-3; 10 bases agree with TRBD2. Germline V gene lookup returns CDR1 MNHEY and CDR2 SVGEGT. The CDR3 sequence is 16 residues long. J was trimmed by 4 bases and V by 6 bases; bases with no gene match: 10. The CDR3 region is CASSLNQRGGADTQYF. CDR3 coding DNA: TGTGCCAGCAGCCTAAACCAGCGGGGGGGTGCAGATACGCAGTATTTT.

For the CDR3, the DNA is TGTGCCAGCAGCCACGGGACTAGCGGAACCCGCACAGATACGCAGTATTTT. Residues: CASSHGTSGTRTDTQYF. This chain links TRBV13 with TRBJ2-3; TRBD2 agrees at 11 bases. CDR3 length: 17 residues. The J segment lost 1 base and the V segment lost 5 bases, leaving 8 bases of the junction unmatched. Germline lookup yields CDR1 PRHDT and CDR2 FYEKMQ (reference sequence).

As to this clone: Other DNA variants within this sample encode the same CDR3. V and J are TRBV19 and TRBJ1-1, with a possible D match to TRBD1 (5 bases). CDR3 length: 12 residues. CDR1 LNHDA and CDR2 SQIVND come from the germline V gene (reference sequence). V was clipped by 1 base and J by 6 bases, with 6 bases between them. The CDR3 nucleotides are TGTGCCAGTAGTATAGGGGGGTCTGAAGCTTTCTTT. It specifies CASSIGGSEAFF.

The chain couples TRBV5-8 to TRBJ2-7; unclear D gene. CDR3 size: 14 residues. Germline CDR1 and CDR2: SGHTS and YDEGEE. V dropped 0 bases and J dropped 0 bases, with 7 bases sitting between them. This chain's CDR3 is CASSLAPGSYEQYF. DNA for the CDR3: TGTGCCAGCAGCTTGGCTCCGGGCTCCTACGAGCAGTACTTC. Filled out from reference TRBV5-8 and TRBJ2-7, the complete variable domain reads EAGVTQSPTHLIKTRGQQATLRCSPISGHTSVYWYQQALGLGLQFLLWYDEGEERNRGNFPPRFSGRQFPNYSSELNVNALELEDSALYLCASSLAPGSYEQYFGPGTRLTVT.

The chain is built from TRBV6-5 and TRBJ2-3; 7 nucleotides align to TRBD2. Germline V gene sequence: CDR1 MNHEY, CDR2 SVGAGI. V shed 5 bases and J 3 bases; nucleotides not matched to a gene: 8. This CDR3 region has 15 residues. This chain's CDR3 is CASSKPGGRTDTQYF. The CDR3 coding sequence is TGTGCCAGCAGTAAACCCGGGGGGAGGACAGATACGCAGTATTTT.

The chain uses TRBV9 and TRBJ2-1; TRBD1 matches at 8 bases. Germline V CDR1 and CDR2: SGDLS, YYNGEE. Losses at the gene ends were 4 bases for V and 9 bases for J; bases not matched to a gene: 12. The CDR3 consists of 15 residues. Written as DNA, the CDR3 is TGTGCCAGCAGCCCCCGGGGACAGGCGGGAAGTGAGCAGTTCTTC. This translates into CASSPRGQAGSEQFF.

V usage is TRBV7-9 and J usage is TRBJ2-1, with unresolved D. Between the trimmed V and J ends, which lost 1 base and 4 bases, there was a span of 11 bases. Germline V gives CDR1 SEHNR, CDR2 FQNEAQ (reference sequence). The CDR3 covers 15 residues. CDR3 in amino acids: CASSLGNIKYNEQFF. DNA for the CDR3: TGTGCCAGCAGCTTAGGGAACATCAAATACAATGAGCAGTTCTTC.

This chain connects TRBV7-8 to TRBJ2-1, with D unclear. V dropped 8 bases and J dropped 6 bases, with 11 bases sitting between them. The CDR3 runs to 12 residues. Germline V gives CDR1 SGHVS, CDR2 FQNEAQ. The CDR3 coding sequence is TGTGCCAGCTGGAGTAGCTTCAATGAGCAGTTCTTC. This codes for CASWSSFNEQFF.

Only one count was recorded for this clone. The chain is built from TRBV23-1 and TRBJ1-1, with 9 positions matching TRBD1. TRBV23-1 is an ORF, and what it does is uncertain. CDR3 length equals 17 residues. The trim removed 0 bases at V and 1 base at J, leaving 6 bases unmatched. CDR3 amino acids: CASSQSYRGQSNTEAFF. In DNA, the CDR3 is TGCGCCAGCAGTCAATCCTACAGGGGGCAATCGAACACTGAAGCTTTCTTT.

The V call is TRBV9, the J call TRBJ2-1; a possible D gene is TRBD1 (6 bases). The ends were cut back, 0 bases at V and 0 bases at J, with 10 bases in the middle. Germline V gene sequence: CDR1 SGDLS, CDR2 YYNGEE. The CDR3 covers 16 residues. DNA of the CDR3: TGTGCCAGCAGCGTAGTGGGGGCCCACTCCTACAATGAGCAGTTCTTC. Protein sequence: CASSVVGAHSYNEQFF.